What follows are 14 T cell receptor beta chains derived from one specimen sequenced in a study of graft-versus-host responses after intestinal transplantation. Assay used: immunoSEQ multiplex PCR; TCRdb lists only in-frame clones, some missing. The sample yields some 120,000 clones, roughly 92% seen once. Their specific antigens are unknown. The material was unstimulated CD4+ T cells sorted from spleen or lymph node cells, obtained before transplant. These receptors all come from a human donor who was the organ donor for an intestinal transplant.

The chain is built from TRBV29-1 and TRBJ2-7, with TRBD1 matching 9 bases. Germline CDR1 reads SQVTM; CDR2 reads ANQGSEA. V was pared by 4 bases and J by 4 bases, with 11 bases of the junction left unmatched. The CDR3 extends over 15 amino acids. The CDR3 here is CSVGGGGQGSYEQYF. In nucleotides, the CDR3 is TGCAGCGTTGGGGGGGGCGGACAGGGGTCGTACGAGCAGTACTTC.

The genes are TRBV18 and TRBJ2-2; a weak D match, TRBD1 (5 bases). Per the germline V gene, CDR1 is KGHSH and CDR2 is LQKENI. The CDR3 has 17 amino acids. V was cut by 3 bases and J by 0 bases, with 14 bases left in between. Here the CDR3 DNA reads TGTGCCAGCTCACCCTCTTTTCAGGGATCGAACACCGGGGAGCTGTTTTTT. Translated, it gives CASSPSFQGSNTGELFF.

V gene TRBV29-1 combines with J gene TRBJ2-7, with TRBD1 matching over 7 bases. Trimming took 6 bases from V and 5 from J; bases not matched to a gene: 7. Germline V gene sequence: CDR1 SQVTM, CDR2 ANQGSEA. The CDR3 loop spans 12 amino acids. The CDR3 loop is CSVRTGTHEQYF. As DNA, the CDR3 is TGCAGCGTAAGGACAGGAACCCACGAGCAGTACTTC.

This rearrangement joins TRBV6-5 to TRBJ1-2; D uncertain. The CDR3 contains 14 residues. From germline, CDR1 is MNHEY and CDR2 SVGAGI. V was pared by 6 bases and J by 9 bases, with 20 bases between. As DNA, the CDR3 is TGTGCCAGCAGCCCTGGGCCCAGGACCTTCAGCTACACCTTC. It codes for CASSPGPRTFSYTF.

This chain joins TRBV15 and TRBJ2-1; D is undetermined. The V gene lost 1 base and the J gene lost 0 bases, with 7 bases spanning the gap. This CDR3 is built from 15 residues. From germline, CDR1 is LNHNV and CDR2 YYDKDF (reference sequence). The CDR3 region has the DNA TGTGCCACCAGCAGAGCCGCAAACTCCTACAATGAGCAGTTCTTC. This gives the protein CATSRAANSYNEQFF.

This rearrangement joins TRBV6-1 to TRBJ2-3, with 7 nucleotides matching TRBD2. The germline gives CDR1 MNHNS, CDR2 SASEGT. Unmatched junction bases numbered 3, after V lost 0 bases and J lost 3 bases. This CDR3 is built from 15 residues. CDR3 region: CASSEAGGSTDTQYF. Here the CDR3 DNA reads TGTGCCAGCAGTGAAGCGGGGGGGAGTACAGATACGCAGTATTTT.

This rearrangement joins TRBV28 to TRBJ2-3, with 9 bases identical to TRBD2. Losses at the gene ends were 3 bases for V and 4 bases for J; bases not matched to a gene: 8. The germline CDR1 and CDR2 sequences are MDHEN and SYDVKM. This CDR3 has 16 residues. As DNA, the CDR3 is TGTGCCAGCAGTTTGGATAGCGGGAGTATAGCAGATACGCAGTATTTT. This gives the protein CASSLDSGSIADTQYF.

V and J are TRBV6-1 and TRBJ2-1, with 7 bases fitting TRBD2. Germline trimming cut 9 bases from V and 5 bases from J; bases unmatched to any gene: 13. Germline V gene data show CDR1 as MNHNS and CDR2 as SASEGT. CDR3 length equals 15 residues. Written as DNA, the CDR3 is TGTGCCAGTAAGGAGCGGGATCTTACCCACAATGAGCAGTTCTTC. This sequence encodes CASKERDLTHNEQFF.

The chain is built from TRBV5-1 and TRBJ2-7, with 10 bases fitting TRBD1. The CDR3 runs 14 residues. V shed 3 bases, J shed 3 bases, and the junction held 3 bases outside the gene matches. The germline gives CDR1 SGHRS, CDR2 YFSETQ. The CDR3 here is CASSSGQGFYEQYF. The CDR3, as DNA: TGCGCCAGCAGCTCGGGACAGGGGTTCTACGAGCAGTACTTC. Combining the CDR3 with reference TRBV5-1 and TRBJ2-7 gives the whole variable domain KAGVTQTPRYLIKTRGQQVTLSCSPISGHRSVSWYQQTPGQGLQFLFEYFSETQRNKGNFPGRFSGRQFSNSRSEMNVSTLELGDSALYLCASSSGQGFYEQYFGPGTRLTVT.

The chain combines TRBV11-1 with TRBJ2-7; TRBD2 agrees at 9 bases. The CDR3 is made up of 13 amino acids. V lost 4 bases to trimming and J lost 5 bases; unmatched junction nucleotides: 3. Germline-derived CDR1 and CDR2 are SGHAT and FQDESV (reference sequence). The CDR3: CASSSRLADEQYF. CDR3 DNA: TGTGCCAGCAGCTCCAGACTAGCGGACGAGCAGTACTTC.

The chain links TRBV5-1 to TRBJ1-2; a possible D gene is TRBD1 (6 bases). V was trimmed by 2 bases and J by 2 bases, leaving 10 bases between them. There are 14 residues in the CDR3. Per the germline V gene, CDR1 is SGHRS and CDR2 is YFSETQ. The CDR3 region has the DNA TGCGCCAGCAGCTTCCCGGGACAAAACTATGGCTACACCTTC. It translates to CASSFPGQNYGYTF.

The V and J genes are TRBV6-5 and TRBJ1-3; D is unresolved. Germline V lookup: CDR1 MNHEY, CDR2 SVGAGI. Trimming pared 5 bases from V and 0 bases from J, leaving 11 bases between. CDR3 length: 15 amino acids. This chain's CDR3 is CASSTGRNSGNTIYF. In nucleotides, the CDR3 is TGTGCCAGCAGTACGGGGAGAAACTCTGGAAACACCATATATTTT.

In its sample, this clone was seen once. V is TRBV30 and J is TRBJ2-1; weak D call: TRBD1 (5 bases). This CDR3 has 14 amino acids. Trimming pared 3 bases from V and 5 bases from J, leaving 14 bases between. Germline CDR1 is GTSNPN and CDR2 is SVGIG (reference sequence). The CDR3 DNA is TGTGCCTGGAGCCCCACGACAGAGGACAATGAGCAGTTCTTC. Protein product: CAWSPTTEDNEQFF.

The V call is TRBV19, the J call TRBJ1-2; D gene uncertain. Trimming removed 5 bases from V and 0 bases from J, with 22 bases in between. Germline CDR1 reads LNHDA; CDR2 reads SQIVND (reference sequence). The CDR3 runs to 18 residues. The chain's CDR3 is CASSRRDNTWTTNYGYTF. The DNA of the CDR3 is TGTGCCAGTAGTCGACGGGATAACACATGGACTACTAACTATGGCTACACCTTC.